The 7 T cell receptor beta chains listed next were all sequenced from one sample in a study of control samples from healthy donors and cancer patients. Profiled with immunoSEQ multiplex PCR; TCRdb holds only in-frame clones, not every one. The top ten clones hold roughly 3.9% of a sample with under 200,000 clones, around 95% of them seen once. Sequenced material: blood. Every receptor here comes from a woman aged 55 to 70 in good health.

In this sample, this clone turned up once. The V call is TRBV3-1 (or the pseudogene TRBV3-2), the J call TRBJ1-1; 7 bases line up with TRBD1. This CDR3 comprises 13 residues. V lost 1 base to trimming and J lost 11 bases; unmatched junction nucleotides: 7. The germline gives CDR1 LGHDT, CDR2 YNNKEL (reference sequence). The CDR3 DNA follows: TGTGCCAGCAGCCAAGCACAGGGGTCGCCGGCTTTCTTT. Translation: CASSQAQGSPAFF.

This clone was found once. The chain is built from TRBV11-3 and TRBJ1-1, with a tentative D call TRBD1 (5 bases). The length of the CDR3 is 12 residues. The V gene's germline CDR1 is SGHNT and CDR2 YENEEA. V gave up 5 bases and J gave up 5 bases, with 9 bases separating them. The CDR3 region has the DNA TGTGCCAGCAGCCCGGGGGGGACTGAAGCTTTCTTT. Translating gives CASSPGGTEAFF. Supplemented by reference TRBV11-3 and TRBJ1-1, the full variable domain reads EAGVVQSPRYKIIEKKQPVAFWCNPISGHNTLYWYLQNLGQGPELLIRYENEEAVDDSQLPKDRFSAERLKGVDSTLKIQPAELGDSAVYLCASSPGGTEAFFGQGTRLTVV.

V is TRBV30 and J is TRBJ1-4; D gene unclear. Trimming removed 3 bases at V and 7 bases at J, with 12 bases between. CDR1 is GTSNPN and CDR2 is SVGIG in the germline V gene (reference sequence). This CDR3 is built from 13 residues. This chain's CDR3 is CAWSKGRGEKLFF. CDR3 DNA: TGTGCCTGGAGCAAGGGTCGGGGTGAAAAACTGTTTTTT.

The chain is built from TRBV29-1 and TRBJ2-7; 7 bases line up with TRBD2. This CDR3 contains 13 residues. Germline V gives CDR1 SQVTM, CDR2 ANQGSEA. The junction had 11 bases not matched to a gene; V was cut back by 6 bases and J by 6 bases. The CDR3 DNA reads TGCAGCGTCGGGAGGAGGGGATACGGCGAGCAGTACTTC. It translates to CSVGRRGYGEQYF.

The chain links TRBV19 to TRBJ1-3; D call uncertain. CDR1 and CDR2 (germline): LNHDA, SQIVND (reference sequence). The CDR3 consists of 14 residues. The V and J ends lost 9 bases and 5 bases respectively, with 17 bases between them. CDR3 loop: CASSGRTERNTIYF. The CDR3 DNA follows: TGTGCCAGCAGCGGGAGGACTGAGAGAAACACCATATATTTT.

The chain has TRBV5-6 and TRBJ1-5; TRBD1 matches at 8 bases. Germline lookup yields CDR1 SGHDT and CDR2 YYEEEE. After removal of 3 bases from V and 6 bases from J, the junction contained 5 bases not matched to a gene. This CDR3 comprises 14 residues. The CDR3 coding sequence is TGTGCCAGCAGCTCGACAGGGGTAGGTCAGCCCCAGCATTTT. It codes for CASSSTGVGQPQHF.

This chain links TRBV7-8 with TRBJ1-4; the D is unclear. CDR3 length equals 14 residues. Trimming shortened V by 1 base and J by 7 bases, and 10 bases separated the two germline ends. Germline V lookup: CDR1 SGHVS, CDR2 FQNEAQ. The CDR3 protein is CASSLDEDGEKLFF. CDR3 nucleotide sequence: TGTGCCAGCAGCTTAGACGAGGACGGTGAAAAACTGTTTTTT.